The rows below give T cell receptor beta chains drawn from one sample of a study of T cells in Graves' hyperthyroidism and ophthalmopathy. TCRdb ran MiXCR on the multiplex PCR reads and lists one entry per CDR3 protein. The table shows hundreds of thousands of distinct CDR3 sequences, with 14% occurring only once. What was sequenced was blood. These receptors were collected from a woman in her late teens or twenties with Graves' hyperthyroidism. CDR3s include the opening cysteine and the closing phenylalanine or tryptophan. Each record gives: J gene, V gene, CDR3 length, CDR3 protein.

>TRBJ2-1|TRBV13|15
CASSFRDPARFEQFF
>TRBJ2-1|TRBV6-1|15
CASSESGLVINEQFF
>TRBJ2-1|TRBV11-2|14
CASSHWDDPNEQFF
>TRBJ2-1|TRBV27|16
CASSHTSGRVPNEQFF
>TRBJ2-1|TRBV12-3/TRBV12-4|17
CASSSGTSGSLYNEQFF
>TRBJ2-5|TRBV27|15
CASSTGTTTRETQYF
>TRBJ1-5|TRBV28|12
CASAEGNQPQHF
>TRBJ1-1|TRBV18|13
CASSPEIGTEAFF
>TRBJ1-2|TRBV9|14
CASRPGTETSGYTF
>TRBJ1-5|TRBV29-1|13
CSVVGGGNQPQHF
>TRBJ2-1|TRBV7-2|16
CASSLGGTSAYNEQFF
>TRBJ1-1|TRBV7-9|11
CASSETGVAFF
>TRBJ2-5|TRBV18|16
CASSPSGGGVQETQYF
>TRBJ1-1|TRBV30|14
CAWSQGQGNTEAFF
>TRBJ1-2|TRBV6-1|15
CASDKPSGGDYGYTF
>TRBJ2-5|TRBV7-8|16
CASSLGGEDGQETQYF
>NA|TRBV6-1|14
CASRSPGLTYEQFF
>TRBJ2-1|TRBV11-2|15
CASREYSGRYNEQFF
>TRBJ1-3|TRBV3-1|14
CASSQGHSGNTIYF
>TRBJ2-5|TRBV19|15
CASSMDSGALETQYF
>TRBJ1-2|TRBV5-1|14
CASSTTEPSYGYTF
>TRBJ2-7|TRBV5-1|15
CASSPTDRGSIEQYF
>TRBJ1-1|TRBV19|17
CASSKADRGLLNTEAFF
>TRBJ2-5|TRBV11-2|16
CASSPPGLAYQETQYF
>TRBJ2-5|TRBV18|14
CASAPPGSQETQYF
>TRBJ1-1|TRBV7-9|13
CASSFAMNTEAFF
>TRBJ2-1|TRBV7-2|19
CASSPRTGQVRYSYNEQFF
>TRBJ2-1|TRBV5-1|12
CASSLVGSEQFF
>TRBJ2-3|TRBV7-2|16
CASSLASVLGGDTQYF
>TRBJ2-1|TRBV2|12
CACGGLWGEQFF
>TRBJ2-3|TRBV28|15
CASSEGGPSTDTQYF
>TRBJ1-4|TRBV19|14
CASSILGQQEKLFF
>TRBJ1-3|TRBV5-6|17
CASSFRGTSRTGNTIYF